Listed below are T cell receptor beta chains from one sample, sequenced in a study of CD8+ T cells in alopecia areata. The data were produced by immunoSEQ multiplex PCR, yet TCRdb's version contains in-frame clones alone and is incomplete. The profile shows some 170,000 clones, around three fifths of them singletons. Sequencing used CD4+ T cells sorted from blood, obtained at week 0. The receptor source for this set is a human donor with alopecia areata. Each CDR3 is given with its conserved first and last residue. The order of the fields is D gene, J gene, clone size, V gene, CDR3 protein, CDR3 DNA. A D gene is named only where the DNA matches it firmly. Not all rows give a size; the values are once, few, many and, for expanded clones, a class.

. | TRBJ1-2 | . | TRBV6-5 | CASRRGWNYGYTF | TGTGCCAGCAGAAGGGGGTGGAACTATGGCTACACCTTC
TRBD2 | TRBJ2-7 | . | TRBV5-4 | CASSRGGKSEQYF | TGTGCCAGCAGCCGCGGGGGAAAGAGCGAGCAGTACTTC
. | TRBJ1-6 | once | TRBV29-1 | CSVATTYNSPLHF | TGCAGCGTTGCCACTACCTATAATTCACCCCTCCACTTT
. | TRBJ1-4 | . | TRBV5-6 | CASSFRQTSNEKLFF | TGTGCCAGCAGCTTTAGACAGACCTCTAATGAAAAACTGTTTTTT
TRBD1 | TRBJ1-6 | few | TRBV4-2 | CASSHLGQGGSPLHF | TGTGCCAGCAGCCACCTTGGACAGGGTGGCTCACCCCTCCACTTT
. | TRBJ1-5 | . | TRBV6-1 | CAGGSLINQPQHF | TGTGCCGGGGGCAGCCTAATCAATCAGCCCCAGCATTTT
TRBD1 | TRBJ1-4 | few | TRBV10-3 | CAIGTGKNEKLFF | TGTGCCATCGGGACAGGGAAGAATGAAAAACTGTTTTTT
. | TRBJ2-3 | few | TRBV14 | CASSQVKDTQYF | TGTGCCAGCAGCCAAGTAAAGGATACGCAGTATTTT
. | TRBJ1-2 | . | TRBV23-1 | CASSLSTSDGYTF | TGCGCCAGCAGTCTATCCACGTCCGATGGCTACACCTTC
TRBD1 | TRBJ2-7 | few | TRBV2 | CASSEVGQGDRYEQYF | TGTGCCAGCAGTGAAGTCGGACAGGGGGACCGCTACGAGCAGTACTTC
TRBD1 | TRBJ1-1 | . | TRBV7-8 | CASSHRTGTTEAFF | TGTGCCAGCAGCCATAGGACAGGGACCACTGAAGCTTTCTTT
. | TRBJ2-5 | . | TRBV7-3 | CASSEDGETQYF | TGTGCCAGCAGCGAGGACGGAGAGACCCAGTACTTC
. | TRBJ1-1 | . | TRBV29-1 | CSVEGTGNTEAFF | TGCAGCGTTGAGGGAACGGGGAACACTGAAGCTTTCTTT
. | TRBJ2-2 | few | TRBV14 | CASNWGSKTGELFF | TGTGCCAGCAATTGGGGCAGCAAAACCGGGGAGCTGTTTTTT
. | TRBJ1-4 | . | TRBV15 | CATSRVPWAANEKLFF | TGTGCCACCAGCAGGGTCCCTTGGGCGGCTAATGAAAAACTGTTTTTT
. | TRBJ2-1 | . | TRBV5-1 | CASSLGSEYNEQFF | TGCGCCAGCAGCTTGGGATCGGAATACAATGAGCAGTTCTTC
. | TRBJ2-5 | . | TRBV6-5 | CASSSPTNAATQYF | TGTGCCAGCAGTTCCCCAACCAACGCGGCGACCCAGTACTTC
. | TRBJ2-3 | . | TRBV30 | CAWAITDTQYF | TGTGCCTGGGCGATCACAGATACGCAGTATTTT
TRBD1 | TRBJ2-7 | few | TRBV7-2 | CASSRDRGSYEQYF | TGTGCCAGCAGCCGGGACAGGGGCTCCTACGAGCAGTACTTC
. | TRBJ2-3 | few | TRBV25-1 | CASSEYGRRTDTQYF | TGTGCCAGCAGTGAATATGGCCGACGCACAGATACGCAGTATTTT
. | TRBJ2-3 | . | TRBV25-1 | CASRQTGHFSTDTQYF | TGTGCCAGCAGACAAACGGGACATTTCAGCACAGATACGCAGTATTTT
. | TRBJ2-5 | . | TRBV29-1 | CSVEDRGWETQYF | TGCAGCGTTGAAGACAGGGGATGGGAGACCCAGTACTTC
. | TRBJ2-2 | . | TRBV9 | CASSVVEGAGELFF | TGTGCCAGCAGCGTAGTGGAGGGTGCCGGGGAGCTGTTTTTT
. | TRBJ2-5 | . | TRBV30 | CAWSVSVGGETQYF | TGTGCCTGGAGTGTATCAGTCGGTGGGGAGACCCAGTACTTC
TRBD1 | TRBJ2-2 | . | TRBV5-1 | CASSPRTGVGTGELFF | TGCGCCAGCAGCCCAAGGACAGGGGTGGGCACCGGGGAGCTGTTTTTT
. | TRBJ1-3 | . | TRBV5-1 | CASSLQGLGNTIYF | TGCGCCAGCAGCTTGCAGGGGCTCGGAAACACCATATATTTT
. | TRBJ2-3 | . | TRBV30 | CAWSLKSAATGDTQYF | TGTGCCTGGAGCCTCAAGTCGGCCGCGACAGGAGATACGCAGTATTTT
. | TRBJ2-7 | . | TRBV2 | CASIRYEQYF | TGTGCCAGCATCCGCTACGAGCAGTACTTC
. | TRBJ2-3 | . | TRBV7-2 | CASSWVDTQYF | TGTGCCAGCAGCTGGGTCGATACGCAGTATTTT
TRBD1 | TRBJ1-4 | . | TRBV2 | CASSVDRDGEKLFF | TGTGCCAGCAGTGTTGACAGGGACGGTGAAAAACTGTTTTTT
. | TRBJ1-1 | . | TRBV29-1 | CSVKDGVTEAFF | TGCAGCGTTAAAGACGGAGTCACTGAAGCTTTCTTT
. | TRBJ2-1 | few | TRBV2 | CASSVGAAQGFF | TGTGCCAGCAGTGTGGGGGCAGCCCAAGGGTTCTTC
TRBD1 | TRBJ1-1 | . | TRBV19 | CASSIEAGDRTEAFF | TGTGCCAGTAGTATAGAGGCAGGGGACAGGACTGAAGCTTTCTTT
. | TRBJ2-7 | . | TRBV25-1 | CASSEWVGGVYEQYF | TGTGCCAGCAGTGAATGGGTAGGGGGGGTCTACGAGCAGTACTTC
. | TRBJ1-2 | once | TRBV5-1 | CASSLEEGGYGYTF | TGCGCCAGCAGCTTGGAAGAGGGAGGATATGGCTACACCTTC
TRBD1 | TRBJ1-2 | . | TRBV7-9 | CASSLQGARTNYGYTF | TGTGCCAGCAGCTTACAGGGGGCCCGGACTAACTATGGCTACACCTTC
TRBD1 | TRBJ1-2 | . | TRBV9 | CASSVTTGGVGYTF | TGTGCCAGCAGCGTAACCACAGGGGGCGTAGGCTACACCTTC
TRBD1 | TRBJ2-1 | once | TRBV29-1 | CSGQGDRGFNEQFF | TGCAGCGGGCAGGGGGACAGGGGATTCAATGAGCAGTTCTTC
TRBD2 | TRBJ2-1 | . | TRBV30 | CAWSWLGGGGYNEQFF | TGTGCCTGGAGTTGGCTAGGCGGCGGGGGTTACAATGAGCAGTTCTTC
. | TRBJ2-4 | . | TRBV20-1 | CSAGQNIQYF | TGCAGTGCTGGCCAAAACATTCAGTACTTC
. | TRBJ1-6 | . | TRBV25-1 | CASSDSDGVPNSPLHF | TGTGCCAGCAGTGACTCGGACGGCGTCCCTAATTCACCCCTCCACTTT